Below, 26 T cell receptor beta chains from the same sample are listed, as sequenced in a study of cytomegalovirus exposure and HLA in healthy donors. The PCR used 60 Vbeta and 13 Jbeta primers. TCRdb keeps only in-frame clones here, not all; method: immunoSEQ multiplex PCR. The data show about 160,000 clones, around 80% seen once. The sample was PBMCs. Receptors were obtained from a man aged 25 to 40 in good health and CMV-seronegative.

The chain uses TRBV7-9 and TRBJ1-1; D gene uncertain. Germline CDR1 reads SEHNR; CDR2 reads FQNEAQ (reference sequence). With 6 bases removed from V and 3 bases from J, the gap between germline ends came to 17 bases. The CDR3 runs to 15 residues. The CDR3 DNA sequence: TGTGCCAGCAGTTCCCCGGCGGGTAAGGACACTGAAGCTTTCTTT. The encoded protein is CASSSPAGKDTEAFF.

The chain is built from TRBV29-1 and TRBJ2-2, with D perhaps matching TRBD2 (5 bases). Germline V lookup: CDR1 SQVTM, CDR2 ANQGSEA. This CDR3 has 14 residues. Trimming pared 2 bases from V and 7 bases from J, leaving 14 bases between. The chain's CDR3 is CSVEPSARVGELFF. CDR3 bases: TGCAGCGTTGAACCCTCGGCGAGGGTCGGGGAGCTGTTTTTT.

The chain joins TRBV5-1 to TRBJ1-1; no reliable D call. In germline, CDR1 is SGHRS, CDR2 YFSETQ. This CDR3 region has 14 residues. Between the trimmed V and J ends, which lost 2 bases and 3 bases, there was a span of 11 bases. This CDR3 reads CASSFSGSDTEAFF. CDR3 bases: TGCGCCAGCAGCTTTTCCGGTAGCGACACTGAAGCTTTCTTT.

CDR3 protein: CATSRDSNGKETQYF. The CDR3 nucleotides are TGTGCCACCAGCAGAGATTCGAACGGGAAGGAGACCCAGTACTTC. This sequence joins TRBV15 and TRBJ2-5, with D possibly matching TRBD2 (5 bases). This CDR3 contains 15 residues. With 0 bases removed from V and 5 bases from J, the gap between germline ends came to 13 bases. CDR1 is LNHNV, CDR2 YYDKDF, per germline (reference sequence).

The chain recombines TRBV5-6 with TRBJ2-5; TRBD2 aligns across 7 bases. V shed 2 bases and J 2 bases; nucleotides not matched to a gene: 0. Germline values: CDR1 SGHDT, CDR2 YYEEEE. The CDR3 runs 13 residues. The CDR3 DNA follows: TGTGCCAGCAGCTTCGGGGGGCAAGAGACCCAGTACTTC. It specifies CASSFGGQETQYF.

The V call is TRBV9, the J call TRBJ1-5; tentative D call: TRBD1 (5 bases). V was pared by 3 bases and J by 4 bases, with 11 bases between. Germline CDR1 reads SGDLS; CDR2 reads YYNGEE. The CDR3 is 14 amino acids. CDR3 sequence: CASSEFDRNQPQHF. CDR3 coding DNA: TGTGCCAGCAGCGAATTTGACAGAAATCAGCCCCAGCATTTT.

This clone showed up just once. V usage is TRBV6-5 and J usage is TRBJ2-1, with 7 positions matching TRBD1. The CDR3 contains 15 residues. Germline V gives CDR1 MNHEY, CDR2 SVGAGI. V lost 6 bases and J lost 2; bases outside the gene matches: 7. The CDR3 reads CASSRDRATYNEQFF. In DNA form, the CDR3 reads TGTGCCAGCAGCCGCGACAGGGCCACCTACAATGAGCAGTTCTTC.

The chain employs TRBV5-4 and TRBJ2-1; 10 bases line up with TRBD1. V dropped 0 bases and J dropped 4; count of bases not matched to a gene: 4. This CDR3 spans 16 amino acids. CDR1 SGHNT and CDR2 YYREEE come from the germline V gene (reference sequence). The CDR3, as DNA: TGTGCCAGCAGCTTGGAAGACAGGGGGCGGTACAATGAGCAGTTCTTC. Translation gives CASSLEDRGRYNEQFF.

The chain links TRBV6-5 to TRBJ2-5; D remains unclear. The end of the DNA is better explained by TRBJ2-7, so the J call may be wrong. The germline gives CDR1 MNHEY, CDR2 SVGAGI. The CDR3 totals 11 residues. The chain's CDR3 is CASSTLYEQYF. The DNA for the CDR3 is TGTGCCAGCAGTACCCTCTACGAGCAGTACTTC.

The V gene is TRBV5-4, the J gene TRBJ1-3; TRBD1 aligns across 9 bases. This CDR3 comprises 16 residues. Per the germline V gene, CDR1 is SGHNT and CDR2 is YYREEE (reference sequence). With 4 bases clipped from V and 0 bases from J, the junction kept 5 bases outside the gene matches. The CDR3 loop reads CASSRTGGFSGNTIYF. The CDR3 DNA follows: TGTGCCAGCAGCCGCACAGGGGGCTTCTCTGGAAACACCATATATTTT.

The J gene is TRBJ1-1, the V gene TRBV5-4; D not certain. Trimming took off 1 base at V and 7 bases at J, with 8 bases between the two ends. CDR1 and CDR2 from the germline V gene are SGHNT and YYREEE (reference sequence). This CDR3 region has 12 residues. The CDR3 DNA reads TGTGCCAGCAGCTTGTCCACGGGTGAAGCTTTCTTT. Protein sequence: CASSLSTGEAFF.

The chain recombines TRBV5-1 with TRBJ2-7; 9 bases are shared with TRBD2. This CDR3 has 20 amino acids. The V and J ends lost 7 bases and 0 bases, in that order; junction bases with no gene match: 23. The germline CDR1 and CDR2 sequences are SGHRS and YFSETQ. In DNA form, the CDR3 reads TGCGCCAGCGCAACAAACCGTTGGTCTAGCGGGGTTCCAAGCTCCTACGAGCAGTACTTC. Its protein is CASATNRWSSGVPSSYEQYF.

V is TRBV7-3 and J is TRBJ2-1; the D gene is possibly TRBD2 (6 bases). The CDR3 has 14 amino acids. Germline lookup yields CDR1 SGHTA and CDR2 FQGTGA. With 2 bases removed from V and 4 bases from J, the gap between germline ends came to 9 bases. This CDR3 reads CASSLGAGYNEQFF. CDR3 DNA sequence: TGTGCCAGCAGCTTAGGGGCGGGGTACAATGAGCAGTTCTTC.

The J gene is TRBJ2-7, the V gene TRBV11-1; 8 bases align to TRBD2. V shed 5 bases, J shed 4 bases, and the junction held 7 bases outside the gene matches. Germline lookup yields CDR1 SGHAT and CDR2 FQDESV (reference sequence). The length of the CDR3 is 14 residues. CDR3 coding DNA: TGTGCCAGCAGCCCCAAGCGGGAGCTTTACGAGCAGTACTTC. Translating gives CASSPKRELYEQYF.

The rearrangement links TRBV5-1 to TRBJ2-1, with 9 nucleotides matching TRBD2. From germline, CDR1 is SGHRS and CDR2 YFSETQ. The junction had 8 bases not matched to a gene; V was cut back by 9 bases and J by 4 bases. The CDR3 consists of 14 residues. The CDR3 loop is CATETSGFYNEQFF. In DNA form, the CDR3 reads TGCGCCACCGAAACTAGCGGGTTTTACAATGAGCAGTTCTTC.

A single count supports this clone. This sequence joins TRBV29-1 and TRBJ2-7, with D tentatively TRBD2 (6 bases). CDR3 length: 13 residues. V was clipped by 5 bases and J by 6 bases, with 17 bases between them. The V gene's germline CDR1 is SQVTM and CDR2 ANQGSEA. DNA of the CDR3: TGCAGCGTTATTTGGGGGGACCTCAGCGAGCAGTACTTC. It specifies CSVIWGDLSEQYF.

The CDR3 nucleotides read TGTGCCACTCAGGGGGGTGCACTCTCCTACGAGCAGTACTTC. As protein: CATQGGALSYEQYF. The rearrangement uses TRBV19 and TRBJ2-7; D possibly corresponds to TRBD1 (7 bases). The CDR3 runs 14 residues. The germline V and J ends were trimmed by 10 bases and 0 bases, with 16 bases remaining between them. The V gene's germline CDR1 is LNHDA and CDR2 SQIVND (reference sequence).

The CDR3 DNA reads TGTGCCAGCTCCCCTGGGTACAGGGAGTCCTACGAGCAGTACTTC. Amino acids: CASSPGYRESYEQYF. The chain uses TRBV6-5 and TRBJ2-7; tentative D call: TRBD1 (6 bases). The CDR3 extends over 15 amino acids. Per germline, CDR1 MNHEY and CDR2 SVGAGI. V lost 8 bases and J lost 1, with 18 bases in between.

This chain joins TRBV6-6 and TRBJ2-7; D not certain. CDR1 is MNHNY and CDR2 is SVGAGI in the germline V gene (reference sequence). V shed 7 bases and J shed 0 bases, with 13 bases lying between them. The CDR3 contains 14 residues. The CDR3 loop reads CASTSSQASYEQYF. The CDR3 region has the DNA TGTGCCAGCACCTCATCCCAGGCCTCCTACGAGCAGTACTTC.

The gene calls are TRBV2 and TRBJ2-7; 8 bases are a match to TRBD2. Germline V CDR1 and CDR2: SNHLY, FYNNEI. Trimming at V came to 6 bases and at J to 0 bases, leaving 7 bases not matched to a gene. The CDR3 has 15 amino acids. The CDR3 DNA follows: TGTGCCAGCAGCCTTAGCGGGACCAGCTCCTACGAGCAGTACTTC. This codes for CASSLSGTSSYEQYF.

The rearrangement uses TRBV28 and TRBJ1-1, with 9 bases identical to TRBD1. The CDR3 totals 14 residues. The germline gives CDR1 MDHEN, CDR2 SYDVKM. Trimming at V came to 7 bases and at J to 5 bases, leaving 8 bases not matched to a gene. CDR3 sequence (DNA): TGTGCCAGCACCTCGGGACAGGGTCTGACTGAAGCTTTCTTT. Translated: CASTSGQGLTEAFF.

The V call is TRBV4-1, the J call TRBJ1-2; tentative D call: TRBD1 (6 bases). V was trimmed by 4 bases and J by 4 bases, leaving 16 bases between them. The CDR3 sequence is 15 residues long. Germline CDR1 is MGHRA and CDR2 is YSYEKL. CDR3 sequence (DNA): TGCGCCAGCAGCCCTGGGACATACCACTCCTATGGCTACACCTTC. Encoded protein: CASSPGTYHSYGYTF.

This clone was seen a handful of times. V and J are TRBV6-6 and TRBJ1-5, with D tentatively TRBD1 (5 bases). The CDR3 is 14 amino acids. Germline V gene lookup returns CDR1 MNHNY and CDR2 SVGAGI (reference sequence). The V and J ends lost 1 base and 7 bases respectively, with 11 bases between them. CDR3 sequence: CASSYYQGGQPQHF. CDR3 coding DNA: TGTGCCAGCAGTTACTACCAGGGTGGGCAGCCCCAGCATTTT.

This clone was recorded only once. The CDR3 reads CATSGRRSGRTGEQYF. CDR3 in DNA: TGTGCCACCAGCGGTCGAAGGTCGGGACGGACAGGGGAGCAGTACTTC. The chain is built from TRBV15 and TRBJ2-7, with 8 bases aligning to TRBD1. Germline CDR1 LNHNV, CDR2 YYDKDF (reference sequence). The CDR3 is made up of 16 amino acids. V dropped 5 bases and J dropped 7; count of bases not matched to a gene: 16.

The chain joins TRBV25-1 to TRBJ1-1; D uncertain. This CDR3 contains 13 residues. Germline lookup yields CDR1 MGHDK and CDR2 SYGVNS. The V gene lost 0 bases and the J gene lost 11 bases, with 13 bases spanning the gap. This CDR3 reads CASSEYGFARAFF. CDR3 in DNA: TGTGCCAGCAGTGAATACGGGTTCGCTCGGGCTTTCTTT.

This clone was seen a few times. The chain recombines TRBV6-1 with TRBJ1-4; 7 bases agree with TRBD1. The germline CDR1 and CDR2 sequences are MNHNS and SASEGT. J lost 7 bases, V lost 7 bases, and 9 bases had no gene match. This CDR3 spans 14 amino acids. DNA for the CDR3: TGTGCCAGCATTCCGACAGGGAGAATTGAAAAACTGTTTTTT. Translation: CASIPTGRIEKLFF.